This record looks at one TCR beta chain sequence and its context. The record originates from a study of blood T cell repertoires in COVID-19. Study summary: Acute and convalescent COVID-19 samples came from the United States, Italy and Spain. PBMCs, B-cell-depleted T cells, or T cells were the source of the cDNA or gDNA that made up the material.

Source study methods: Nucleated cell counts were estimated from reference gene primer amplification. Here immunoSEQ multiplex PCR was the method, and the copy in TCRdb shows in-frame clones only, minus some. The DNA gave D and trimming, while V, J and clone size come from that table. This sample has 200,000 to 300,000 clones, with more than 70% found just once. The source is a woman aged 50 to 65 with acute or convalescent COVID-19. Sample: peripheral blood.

The CDR3 reads CASSFTAGTYEQYF. CDR3 bases: TGTGCCAGCAGCTTCACCGCCGGGACCTACGAGCAGTACTTC. This sequence joins TRBV11-2 and TRBJ2-7; maybe TRBD2 (5 bases). The V end lost 3 bases, the J end lost 2 bases, and 11 bases lay between the germline ends. Germline-derived CDR1 and CDR2 are SGHAT and FQNNGV. CDR3 length equals 14 residues.